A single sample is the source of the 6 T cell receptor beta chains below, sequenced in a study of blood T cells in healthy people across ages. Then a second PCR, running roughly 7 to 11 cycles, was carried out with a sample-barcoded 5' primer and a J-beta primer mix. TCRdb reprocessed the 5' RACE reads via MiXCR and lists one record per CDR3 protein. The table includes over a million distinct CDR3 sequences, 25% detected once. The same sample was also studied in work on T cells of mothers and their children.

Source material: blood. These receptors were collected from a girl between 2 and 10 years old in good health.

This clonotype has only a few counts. The CDR3 protein is CASSFGTGIPYEQYF. Here the CDR3 DNA reads TGTGCCAGCAGCTTTGGGACAGGGATCCCCTACGAGCAGTACTTC. The V and J genes are TRBV7-2 and TRBJ2-7; 9 positions agree with TRBD1. Germline CDR1 and CDR2: SGHTA and FQGNSA. The length of the CDR3 is 15 residues. After removal of 3 bases from V and 2 bases from J, the junction contained 5 bases not matched to a gene.

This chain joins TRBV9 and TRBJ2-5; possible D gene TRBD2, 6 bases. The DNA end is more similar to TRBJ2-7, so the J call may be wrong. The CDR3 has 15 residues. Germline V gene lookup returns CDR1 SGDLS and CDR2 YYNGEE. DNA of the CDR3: TGTGCCAGCAGCGCCGTAGGAGGGGCGTTCTACGAGCAGTACTTC. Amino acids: CASSAVGGAFYEQYF.

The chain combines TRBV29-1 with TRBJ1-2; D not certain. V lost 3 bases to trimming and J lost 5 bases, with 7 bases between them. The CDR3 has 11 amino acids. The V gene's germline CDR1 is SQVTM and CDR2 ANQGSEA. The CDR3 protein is CSVDWEYGYTF. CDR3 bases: TGCAGCGTTGATTGGGAATATGGCTACACCTTC. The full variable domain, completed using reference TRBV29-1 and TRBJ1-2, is SAVISQKPSRDICQRGTSLTIQCQVDSQVTMMFWYRQQPGQSLTLIATANQGSEATYESGFVIDKFPISRPNLTFSTLTVSNMSPEDSSIYLCSVDWEYGYTFGSGTRLTVV.

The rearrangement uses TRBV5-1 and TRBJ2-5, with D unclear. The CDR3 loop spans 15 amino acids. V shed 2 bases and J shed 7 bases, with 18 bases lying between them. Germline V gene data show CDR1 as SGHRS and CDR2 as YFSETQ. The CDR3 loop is CASSFGRLDVGTQYF. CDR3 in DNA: TGCGCCAGCAGCTTCGGCAGGTTGGACGTAGGGACCCAGTACTTC.

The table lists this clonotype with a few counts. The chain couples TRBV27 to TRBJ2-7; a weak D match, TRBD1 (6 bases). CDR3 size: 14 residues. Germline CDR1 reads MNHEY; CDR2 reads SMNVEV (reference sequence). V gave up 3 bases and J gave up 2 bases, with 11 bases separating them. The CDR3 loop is CASSLRTAAYEQYF. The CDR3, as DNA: TGTGCCAGCAGTTTGAGGACAGCTGCCTACGAGCAGTACTTC.

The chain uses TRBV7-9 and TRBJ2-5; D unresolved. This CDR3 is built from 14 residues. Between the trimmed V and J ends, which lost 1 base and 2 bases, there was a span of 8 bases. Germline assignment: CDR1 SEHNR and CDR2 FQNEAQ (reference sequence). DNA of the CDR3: TGTGCCAGCAGCTTAGTGTCAGCTCAAGAGACCCAGTACTTC. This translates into CASSLVSAQETQYF.